These T cell receptor beta chains were read from a single sample in a study of T cells in Graves' hyperthyroidism and ophthalmopathy. TCRdb re-called the multiplex PCR reads with MiXCR, one entry per CDR3 protein. The sample consists of 250,000 to 300,000 distinct CDR3 sequences, about 14% of them appearing once. The sample taken for sequencing was blood. Every receptor here comes from a woman aged 25 to 39 with Graves' hyperthyroidism that later progressed to Graves' ophthalmopathy. The CDR3 runs from the conserved cysteine through the conserved F or W. D genes are given only for firm matches. Clone size appears in some rows only: once, few, many, or a class for an expanded clone.

>TRBJ2-7|TRBD2|few|TRBV27
TGTGCCAGCAGTCCGATCGGGACTAGCGGGAGCTTTGGCCACGAGCAGTACTTC
CASSPIGTSGSFGHEQYF
>TRBJ2-5|NA|once|TRBV10-3
TGTGCCATCAGTGAAGTGGACAGCCAAGAGACCCAGTACTTC
CAISEVDSQETQYF
>TRBJ2-7|NA|NA|TRBV2
TGTGCCAGCAGTGAAGATTATGGTTACGAGCAGTACTTC
CASSEDYGYEQYF
>TRBJ2-3|TRBD2|many|TRBV6-2/TRBV6-3
TGTGCCAGCAGTTTTAGACTAGCGGGGACCTCTGGCACAGATACGCAGTATTTT
CASSFRLAGTSGTDTQYF
>TRBJ2-2|NA|many|TRBV30
TGTGCCTGGAGTCGGACAGCGAACACCGGGGAGCTGTTTTTT
CAWSRTANTGELFF
>TRBJ2-7|NA|few|TRBV19
TGTGCCAGTAGCTCCGAAAGGACATTTCGTTCCTACGAGCAGTACTTC
CASSSERTFRSYEQYF
>TRBJ1-2|TRBD1|many|TRBV5-1
TGCGCCAGCAGCTTGGATCCGGGACAGGGACTTGGCTACACCTTC
CASSLDPGQGLGYTF
>TRBJ2-5|NA|many|TRBV24-1
TGTGCCACCAGTCATGAGAGGGAGACCCAGTACTTC
CATSHERETQYF
>TRBJ2-6|NA|many|TRBV28
TGTGCCAGCAGTTATTTGGTAGGGGGTCCCGGGGCCAACGTCCTGACTTTC
CASSYLVGGPGANVLTF
>TRBJ1-4|NA|many|TRBV4-1
TGCGCCAGCAGCGCCCTCGGGACTCCATATGAAAAACTGTTTTTT
CASSALGTPYEKLFF
>TRBJ2-3|TRBD2|NA|TRBV7-2
TGTGCCAGCGGCAGACTAGCGGGAAGCACAGATACGCAGTATTTT
CASGRLAGSTDTQYF
>TRBJ2-1|NA|many|TRBV7-3
TGTGCCAGCAGCGTCGAGGGGATTTACAATGAGCAGTTCTTC
CASSVEGIYNEQFF
>TRBJ1-5|NA|many|TRBV27
TGTGCCAGCAGTCCCTGGGGCACAAATCAGCCCCAGCATTTT
CASSPWGTNQPQHF
>TRBJ2-7|NA|many|TRBV5-1
TGCGCCAGCAGCGACCTACCGGGGATCCACGAGCAGTACTTC
CASSDLPGIHEQYF
>TRBJ2-5|NA|NA|TRBV7-2
TGCGCCAGCAGTCGCGGGGCAGGGATGATCGAGACCCAGTACTTC
CASSRGAGMIETQYF
>TRBJ2-3|NA|many|TRBV11-2
TGTGCCAGCAGCTTAGCTCTAGTGAGCAGGGAACACACAGATACGCAGTATTTT
CASSLALVSREHTDTQYF
>TRBJ2-1|TRBD1|few|TRBV19
TGTGCCAGTAGTAGGGACAGGAGCTCCTACAATGAGCAGTTCTTC
CASSRDRSSYNEQFF
>TRBJ1-5|NA|NA|TRBV2
TGTGCCAGTCGTTTAGGAGGGAGCAATCAGCCCCAGCATTTT
CASRLGGSNQPQHF
>TRBJ2-1|TRBD2|NA|TRBV24-1
TGTGCCACCAGTGATTTTTCTAGCGGGATGGGCGAGCAGTTCTTC
CATSDFSSGMGEQFF
>TRBJ2-2|TRBD1|few|TRBV7-9
TGTGCCAGCAGCGACTCCGGGACAGGGGGCACCGGGGAGCTGTTTTTT
CASSDSGTGGTGELFF
>TRBJ2-1|NA|many|TRBV19
TGTGCCAGTAGTGCAGGGGACTTGGGGAATGAGCAGTTCTTC
CASSAGDLGNEQFF
>TRBJ1-2|NA|NA|TRBV5-6
TGTGCCAGCACCACTTATAACTATGGCTACACCTTC
CASTTYNYGYTF
>TRBJ2-7|NA|NA|TRBV3-1
TGTGCCAGCAGCCAACCAGGCGACGAGCAGTACTTC
CASSQPGDEQYF
>TRBJ2-1|NA|many|TRBV27
TGTGCCAGCAGTTTATTAGGTCCGGGTGAGCAGTTCTTC
CASSLLGPGEQFF
>TRBJ1-1|NA|many|TRBV20-1
TGCAGTGCTAGCCCATTCGGGACATTTGAAGCTTTCTTT
CSASPFGTFEAFF